This T cell receptor beta chain was documented in a study of blood T cell repertoires in COVID-19. Method: immunoSEQ multiplex PCR; TCRdb's copy keeps in-frame clones and lacks some. This sample has around 100,000 clones; roughly 86% occur once, and the top ten carry 3.5% to 5.5%. The receptor comes from a man aged 35 to 55 with acute or convalescent COVID-19. The sample consisted of peripheral blood.

CDR3 region: CATVQANTDTQYF. The CDR3 bases are TGTGCCACCGTTCAGGCGAACACAGATACGCAGTATTTT. The genes are TRBV10-3 and TRBJ2-3, with unresolved D. The CDR3 spans 13 residues. The V gene lost 10 bases and the J gene lost 2 bases, with 13 bases spanning the gap. CDR1 ENHRY and CDR2 SYGVKD come from the germline V gene.